These 8 T cell receptor beta chains were all obtained from the same sample, sequenced in a study of naive and memory T cell subsets. Two oligonucleotides, mixed equimolar, formed the beta constant-region primer covering TRBC1 and TRBC2. TCRdb itself ran the UMI-ligation and nested PCR reads through MiXCR, one entry per CDR3 protein. The sample comprises more than 25,000 distinct CDR3 sequences, over 8.5% of which are singletons, and roughly a sixth rests with the top ten. Sequencing was carried out using effector memory CD4+ T cells from blood. Noted subset: effector memory, CD45RA- CD27-. All receptors derive from a human donor in good health.

This clonotype turned up a few times. Written as DNA, the CDR3 is TGTGCCAGCAGCCCCGGGACTGACTCCTACGAGCAGTACTTC. Translated: CASSPGTDSYEQYF. The chain has TRBV7-2 and TRBJ2-7, with D possibly TRBD2 on 6 matching bases. The germline V gene encodes CDR1 SGHTA and CDR2 FQGNSA. This CDR3 is built from 14 residues. V lost 5 bases, J lost 0 bases, and 11 bases lay in between.

At least ten counts were recorded for this clonotype. The V gene is TRBV7-2, the J gene TRBJ2-1; TRBD2 agrees at 9 bases. V dropped 11 bases and J dropped 14; count of bases not matched to a gene: 19. The CDR3 runs 14 residues. From germline, CDR1 is SGHTA and CDR2 FQGNSA. Here the CDR3 DNA reads TGTGCCTCCATAAGGGAGACTAGCGGAAGAGGAGAGTTCTTC. Protein product: CASIRETSGRGEFF. The full variable domain, completed using reference TRBV7-2 and TRBJ2-1, is GAGVSQSPSNKVTEKGKDVELRCDPISGHTALYWYRQSLGQGLEFLIYFQGNSAPDKSGLPSDRFSAERTGGSVSTLTIQRTQQEDSAVYLCASIRETSGRGEFFGPGTRLTVL.

This clonotype appeared a few times. The chain employs TRBV3-1 and TRBJ2-7; D remains unclear. V was trimmed by 0 bases and J by 1 base, leaving 10 bases between them. In germline, CDR1 is LGHDT, CDR2 YNNKEL (reference sequence). CDR3 length: 15 residues. The CDR3 protein is CASSQDLGGSYEQYF. The CDR3 DNA sequence: TGTGCCAGCAGCCAAGATCTGGGCGGATCCTACGAGCAGTACTTC.

This clonotype was counted between two and nine times. The chain joins TRBV25-1 to TRBJ2-3; tentative D call: TRBD2 (6 bases). Germline V CDR1 and CDR2: MGHDK, SYGVNS. The CDR3 has 15 residues. Deletions cut 3 bases from V and 4 bases from J, with 14 bases between. Here the CDR3 reads CASSDGGEVPDTQYF. CDR3 bases: TGTGCCAGCAGTGACGGCGGGGAAGTACCAGATACGCAGTATTTT.

The chain employs TRBV6-2 or TRBV6-3 and TRBJ2-6; possible D gene TRBD1, 7 bases. The V end lost 2 bases, the J end lost 2 bases, and 16 bases lay between the germline ends. Germline V gene sequence: CDR1 MNHEY, CDR2 SVGEGT. This CDR3 has 18 amino acids. This CDR3 is CASSYNAGGFPGANVLTF. In DNA, the CDR3 is TGTGCCAGCAGTTACAACGCAGGGGGGTTCCCTGGGGCCAACGTCCTGACTTTC.

This chain uses TRBV12-3 or TRBV12-4 with TRBJ2-3, with a tentative D call TRBD1 (5 bases). V lost 4 bases, J lost 7 bases, and 18 bases lay in between. This CDR3 has 15 amino acids. The CDR3 sequence is CASSSASTEKYTQYF. Here the CDR3 DNA reads TGTGCCAGCAGTTCCGCCTCGACAGAGAAGTATACGCAGTATTTT.

The rearrangement links TRBV25-1 to TRBJ1-5; D remains unclear. This CDR3 is built from 14 residues. Trimming took off 2 bases at V and 7 bases at J, with 12 bases between the two ends. Germline V gives CDR1 MGHDK, CDR2 SYGVNS. CDR3 nucleotide sequence: TGTGCCAGCAGTGAAGGTCGCCATGTACAGCCCCAGCATTTT. It codes for CASSEGRHVQPQHF.

This clonotype was picked up a small number of times. The V call is TRBV6-6, the J call TRBJ2-6; 9 positions match TRBD1. This CDR3 comprises 18 residues. Germline values: CDR1 MNHNY, CDR2 SVGAGI (reference sequence). V trimming: 7 bases; J trimming: 1 base; junction bases outside the gene matches: 11. The CDR3 region has the DNA TGTGCCAGCACCACAGGACAGGGGATCAAGTCTGGGGCCAACGTCCTGACTTTC. It is translated as CASTTGQGIKSGANVLTF.